Listed here is a single TCR beta chain. A Seattle source enrolled patients during active infection and followed them longitudinally. The assay was immunoSEQ multiplex PCR, and TCRdb's table has in-frame clones only and misses some. The sample consists of about 170,000 clones, approximately 85% of them appearing once. This sample stems from a study of blood T cell repertoires in COVID-19. Study-wide context: The analysed material was cDNA or gDNA that came from T cells, B-cell-depleted T cells, or PBMCs.

This CDR3 contains 14 residues. Trimming cost V 4 bases and J 7 bases, with 14 bases left between them. Germline CDR1 and CDR2: LGHDT and YNNKEL (reference sequence). This rearrangement joins TRBV3-1 (or the pseudogene TRBV3-2) to TRBJ2-1; D possibly corresponds to TRBD2 (7 bases). The sequence derives from an elderly man with COVID-19, enrolled during active disease. The material sequenced was peripheral blood. CDR3 nucleotide sequence: TGTGCCAGCAGCCGAGGGGGGGCGGGAAATGAGCAGTTCTTC. This translates into CASSRGGAGNEQFF.